What follows are 9 T cell receptor beta chains derived from one specimen sequenced in a study of T cell repertoires in cytomegalovirus infection. TCRdb ran MiXCR on the reads and lists one entry per CDR3 protein. This sample has some 300,000 distinct CDR3 sequences, with about 8.8% found just once. The material sequenced was PBMCs. The origin of the receptors is a human donor in good health (CMV status not recorded). Some clones in this sample may be carry-over from other donors' samples.

The rearrangement links TRBV15 to TRBJ2-1; 12 bases match TRBD2. CDR3 length equals 14 residues. From germline, CDR1 is LNHNV and CDR2 YYDKDF (reference sequence). With V trimmed by 6 bases and J by 4 bases, 1 base remained unmatched. CDR3 protein: CATRGTSGYNEQFF. Written as DNA, the CDR3 is TGTGCCACCAGAGGGACTAGCGGGTACAATGAGCAGTTCTTC.

In regard to this clonotype: Compared with germline, one end of the junction differs, possibly owing to a read error. The J gene is TRBJ1-1, the V gene TRBV9; D gene ambiguous. The length of the CDR3 is 13 residues. The germline CDR1 and CDR2 sequences are SGDLS and YYNGEE. Here the CDR3 DNA reads TGTGCCAGCAGCGTACGGGCGAACGCTGAAGCTTTCTTT. Its translation: CASSVRANAEAFF.

In its sample, this clonotype was seen many times. The chain joins TRBV7-2 to TRBJ1-3; 8 nucleotides match TRBD1. The CDR3 totals 17 residues. Trimming cost V 0 bases and J 0 bases; bases outside gene matches: 4. CDR1 and CDR2 (germline): SGHTA, FQGNSA. In DNA form, the CDR3 reads TGTGCCAGCAGCTTAGCCTGGACAGGGAACTCTGGAAACACCATATATTTT. Protein: CASSLAWTGNSGNTIYF.

This clonotype was seen repeatedly, ten times or more. CDR3: CASSLDRAGYNSPLHF. CDR3 DNA sequence: TGTGCCAGCAGTCTTGACAGGGCTGGCTATAATTCACCCCTCCACTTT. The V gene is TRBV6-1, the J gene TRBJ1-6, with TRBD1 identical over 7 bases. There are 16 residues in the CDR3. After removal of 5 bases from V and 3 bases from J, the junction contained 7 bases not matched to a gene. Germline assignment: CDR1 MNHNS and CDR2 SASEGT.

This clonotype has only a few counts. This chain connects TRBV5-1 to TRBJ2-4, with D perhaps assigned TRBD1 or TRBD2 (5 bases each). V lost 0 bases and J lost 8, with 18 bases in between. The CDR3 extends over 16 amino acids. CDR1 SGHRS and CDR2 YFSETQ come from the germline V gene. The CDR3 nucleotides are TGCGCCAGCAGCTTGGGAGGGACGGTTGCCTACGACATTCAGTACTTC. It yields the protein CASSLGGTVAYDIQYF. The full variable domain, in which reference TRBV5-1 and TRBJ2-4 provide the parts outside the CDR3, is KAGVTQTPRYLIKTRGQQVTLSCSPISGHRSVSWYQQTPGQGLQFLFEYFSETQRNKGNFPGRFSGRQFSNSRSEMNVSTLELGDSALYLCASSLGGTVAYDIQYFGAGTRLSVL.

The rearrangement links TRBV11-2 to TRBJ1-5, with D perhaps matching TRBD1 (6 bases). Germline V gives CDR1 SGHAT, CDR2 FQNNGV. V lost 5 bases and J lost 3, with 11 bases in between. This CDR3 has 14 residues. The CDR3 nucleotides read TGTGCCAGCAGCCTGACAGGTTACAATCAGCCCCAGCATTTT. This translates into CASSLTGYNQPQHF.

Ten or more counts support this clonotype. This chain uses TRBV28 with TRBJ2-1; a weak D match, TRBD2 (5 bases). Germline lookup yields CDR1 MDHEN and CDR2 SYDVKM. Trimming cost V 4 bases and J 3 bases, with 16 bases left between them. The CDR3 totals 16 residues. The CDR3 spells CASSSVLPGYYNEQFF. CDR3 DNA sequence: TGTGCCAGCAGTTCGGTCCTCCCGGGATACTACAATGAGCAGTTCTTC.

This clonotype occurred many times. V usage is TRBV12-3 or TRBV12-4 and J usage is TRBJ2-5; 7 nucleotides agree with TRBD1. CDR3 length: 15 amino acids. V gave up 3 bases and J gave up 1 base; unmatched junction bases: 5. The CDR3 protein is CASSLRQGIQETQYF. Written as DNA, the CDR3 is TGTGCCAGCAGTTTGAGACAGGGTATCCAAGAGACCCAGTACTTC.

This clonotype was seen a few times. The genes are TRBV20-1 and TRBJ2-1; D is possibly TRBD2 (5 bases). The germline V gene has CDR1 DFQATT and CDR2 SNEGSKA (reference sequence). The CDR3 sequence is 13 residues long. Trimming stripped 0 bases from V and 10 bases from J, with 13 bases between. CDR3 region: CSARDHRGVEQFF. DNA of the CDR3: TGCAGTGCTAGAGACCACCGGGGAGTCGAGCAGTTCTTC.